This TCR beta chain was recorded in a study of identical twins. TCRdb reprocessed the 5' RACE reads via MiXCR and lists one record per CDR3 protein. This sample yields some 500,000 distinct CDR3 sequences, of which around 20% are seen a single time; about 0.91% belongs to the top ten. These data were also reused for a study on T cells expressing NK-cell markers.

Sequencing used CD4+ T cells sorted from blood. The TCR originated in a woman younger than 30 in good health.

The CDR3 sequence is CASNYIQAGRAREQYF. The CDR3 nucleotides are TGTGCCAGCAACTACATCCAAGCAGGGCGCGCCCGGGAGCAGTACTTC. The chain employs TRBV6-2 or TRBV6-3 and TRBJ2-7, with D possibly matching TRBD1 (5 bases). Trimming took off 7 bases at V and 7 bases at J, with 26 bases between the two ends. Germline V gene sequence: CDR1 MNHEY, CDR2 SVGEGT. This CDR3 spans 16 amino acids.